This is a list of T cell receptor beta chains from one sample in a study of T cell responses to AZD1222 COVID-19 vaccine. Data came from immunoSEQ multiplex PCR; TCRdb stores just in-frame clones and leaves some out. The data show 170,000 or so clones, 80% to 95% seen once. The sample consisted of peripheral blood, taken 28 days after the second dose of the MenACWY control vaccine. These receptors were collected from an adult who received the MenACWY meningococcal vaccine as a control. Both conserved end residues are part of each CDR3. The D gene is left open where the match is weak. Only part of the rows carry a size: once, few, many, or a class if the clone is expanded.

V gene: TRBV2
CDR3 length: 15
J gene: TRBJ2-1
D gene: TRBD1
clone size: -
CDR3 protein: CASNPDRAYYNEQFF
CDR3 DNA: TGTGCCAGCAACCCGGACAGGGCCTACTACAATGAGCAGTTCTTC

V gene: TRBV29-1
CDR3 length: 14
J gene: TRBJ2-5
D gene: -
clone size: -
CDR3 protein: CSVRTYRVKETQYF
CDR3 DNA: TGCAGCGTTAGGACCTACAGGGTCAAAGAGACCCAGTACTTC

V gene: TRBV5-6
CDR3 length: 15
J gene: TRBJ1-2
D gene: -
clone size: -
CDR3 protein: CASSLGTESFYGYTF
CDR3 DNA: TGTGCCAGCAGCTTGGGCACCGAGAGCTTTTATGGCTACACCTTC

V gene: TRBV7-9
CDR3 length: 15
J gene: TRBJ1-6
D gene: TRBD1
clone size: -
CDR3 protein: CASSLAGTGTSPLHF
CDR3 DNA: TGTGCCAGCAGCTTAGCCGGGACAGGGACCTCACCCCTCCACTTT

V gene: TRBV14
CDR3 length: 16
J gene: TRBJ1-1
D gene: -
clone size: -
CDR3 protein: CASSQDWGLLNTEAFF
CDR3 DNA: TGTGCCAGCAGCCAAGATTGGGGGCTTTTGAACACTGAAGCTTTCTTT

V gene: TRBV2
CDR3 length: 11
J gene: TRBJ1-1
D gene: -
clone size: -
CDR3 protein: CASRLGTEAFF
CDR3 DNA: TGTGCCAGCAGGTTGGGCACTGAAGCTTTCTTT

V gene: TRBV27
CDR3 length: 16
J gene: TRBJ2-3
D gene: TRBD1
clone size: -
CDR3 protein: CASSPLGTGGPDTQYF
CDR3 DNA: TGTGCCAGCAGCCCATTAGGGACAGGGGGCCCAGATACGCAGTATTTT

V gene: TRBV20-1
CDR3 length: 10
J gene: TRBJ1-6
D gene: -
clone size: -
CDR3 protein: CSAPPSPLHF
CDR3 DNA: TGCAGTGCTCCCCCCTCCCCCCTCCACTTT

V gene: TRBV5-1
CDR3 length: 13
J gene: TRBJ1-2
D gene: -
clone size: few
CDR3 protein: CASSLGAGAGYTF
CDR3 DNA: TGCGCCAGCAGCTTGGGGGCAGGAGCTGGCTACACCTTC

V gene: TRBV27
CDR3 length: 13
J gene: TRBJ1-5
D gene: -
clone size: -
CDR3 protein: CASSPAQYQPQHF
CDR3 DNA: TGTGCCAGCAGTCCAGCACAATATCAGCCCCAGCATTTT

V gene: TRBV6-6
CDR3 length: 15
J gene: TRBJ1-2
D gene: -
clone size: -
CDR3 protein: CASKIGDTTPYGYTF
CDR3 DNA: TGTGCCAGCAAGATAGGGGATACGACCCCCTATGGCTACACCTTC

V gene: TRBV25-1
CDR3 length: 12
J gene: TRBJ1-2
D gene: -
clone size: -
CDR3 protein: CASSDAPRGYTF
CDR3 DNA: TGTGCCAGCAGTGATGCCCCGCGGGGCTACACCTTC

V gene: TRBV5-1
CDR3 length: 13
J gene: TRBJ1-2
D gene: -
clone size: -
CDR3 protein: CASSLSRDYGYTF
CDR3 DNA: TGCGCCAGCAGCTTGTCCCGGGACTATGGCTACACCTTC

V gene: TRBV28
CDR3 length: 16
J gene: TRBJ1-2
D gene: -
clone size: -
CDR3 protein: CASSPYDQLTSNGYTF
CDR3 DNA: TGTGCCAGCAGTCCGTACGATCAACTGACTTCTAATGGCTACACCTTC

V gene: TRBV4-2
CDR3 length: 16
J gene: TRBJ2-3
D gene: TRBD2
clone size: -
CDR3 protein: CASSQGAGGPTDTQYF
CDR3 DNA: TGTGCCAGCAGCCAAGGGGCGGGGGGGCCCACAGATACGCAGTATTTT

V gene: TRBV9
CDR3 length: 14
J gene: TRBJ1-2
D gene: -
clone size: -
CDR3 protein: CASSVGGRNYGYTF
CDR3 DNA: TGTGCCAGCAGCGTAGGGGGCCGCAACTATGGCTACACCTTC

V gene: TRBV6-5
CDR3 length: 13
J gene: TRBJ1-2
D gene: -
clone size: -
CDR3 protein: CASSYGQNYGYTF
CDR3 DNA: TGTGCCAGCAGTTACGGTCAGAACTATGGCTACACCTTC

V gene: TRBV19
CDR3 length: 17
J gene: TRBJ1-3
D gene: -
clone size: -
CDR3 protein: CASSRTLTASSGNTIYF
CDR3 DNA: TGTGCCAGTAGTAGGACCCTGACAGCCAGCTCTGGAAACACCATATATTTT

V gene: TRBV7-6
CDR3 length: 15
J gene: TRBJ1-6
D gene: -
clone size: -
CDR3 protein: CASSLATGRYSPLHF
CDR3 DNA: TGTGCCAGCAGCTTAGCCACAGGGAGGTACTCACCCCTCCACTTT

V gene: TRBV6-6
CDR3 length: 12
J gene: TRBJ2-7
D gene: TRBD1
clone size: -
CDR3 protein: CASRATGGEQYF
CDR3 DNA: TGTGCCAGCAGAGCGACAGGGGGCGAGCAGTACTTC

V gene: TRBV19
CDR3 length: 15
J gene: TRBJ2-1
D gene: TRBD1
clone size: -
CDR3 protein: CASSTHRGSMDEQFF
CDR3 DNA: TGTGCCAGTAGTACTCACAGGGGTAGTATGGATGAGCAGTTCTTC

V gene: TRBV11-2
CDR3 length: 13
J gene: TRBJ2-1
D gene: TRBD1
clone size: -
CDR3 protein: CASSVDRGNEQFF
CDR3 DNA: TGTGCCAGCAGTGTGGACAGGGGCAATGAGCAGTTCTTC

V gene: TRBV12-3/TRBV12-4
CDR3 length: 13
J gene: TRBJ1-5
D gene: -
clone size: few
CDR3 protein: CASSLASNQPQHF
CDR3 DNA: TGTGCCAGCAGTTTAGCTAGCAATCAGCCCCAGCATTTT

V gene: TRBV19
CDR3 length: 16
J gene: TRBJ1-4
D gene: TRBD1
clone size: once
CDR3 protein: CASRTGQGFWGEKLFF
CDR3 DNA: TGTGCCAGTAGGACTGGACAGGGCTTTTGGGGTGAAAAACTGTTTTTT

V gene: TRBV6-1
CDR3 length: 15
J gene: TRBJ1-1
D gene: TRBD1
clone size: -
CDR3 protein: CASSSTTGGSTEAFF
CDR3 DNA: TGTGCCAGCAGTTCAACGACAGGGGGGAGCACTGAAGCTTTCTTT

V gene: TRBV7-2
CDR3 length: 15
J gene: TRBJ1-1
D gene: -
clone size: -
CDR3 protein: CASKEQGPRGTEAFF
CDR3 DNA: TGTGCCAGCAAAGAACAGGGCCCCAGAGGCACTGAAGCTTTCTTT

V gene: TRBV19
CDR3 length: 15
J gene: TRBJ1-5
D gene: -
clone size: -
CDR3 protein: CASRTSGVYNQPQHF
CDR3 DNA: TGTGCCAGTAGGACCAGTGGGGTATACAATCAGCCCCAGCATTTT

V gene: TRBV5-1
CDR3 length: 14
J gene: TRBJ2-2
D gene: -
clone size: -
CDR3 protein: CASSWTQSTGELFF
CDR3 DNA: TGCGCCAGCAGCTGGACGCAGTCCACCGGGGAGCTGTTTTTT

V gene: TRBV28
CDR3 length: 12
J gene: TRBJ1-4
D gene: -
clone size: once
CDR3 protein: CASSPVRGKLFF
CDR3 DNA: TGTGCCAGCAGTCCTGTACGAGGAAAACTGTTTTTT

V gene: TRBV15
CDR3 length: 12
J gene: TRBJ1-4
D gene: -
clone size: -
CDR3 protein: CATSRVSEKLFF
CDR3 DNA: TGTGCCACCAGCAGGGTTAGTGAAAAACTGTTTTTT

V gene: TRBV5-4
CDR3 length: 14
J gene: TRBJ2-1
D gene: TRBD1
clone size: -
CDR3 protein: CASSFGQGYNEQFF
CDR3 DNA: TGTGCCAGCAGCTTCGGACAGGGATACAATGAGCAGTTCTTC

V gene: TRBV6-5
CDR3 length: 15
J gene: TRBJ1-4
D gene: TRBD1
clone size: once
CDR3 protein: CASRYQTGTNEKLFF
CDR3 DNA: TGTGCCAGCAGATACCAGACAGGGACTAATGAAAAACTGTTTTTT

V gene: TRBV4-1
CDR3 length: 14
J gene: TRBJ1-2
D gene: -
clone size: -
CDR3 protein: CASSQDHREMGYTF
CDR3 DNA: TGCGCCAGCAGCCAAGATCACAGGGAAATGGGCTACACCTTC

V gene: TRBV5-8
CDR3 length: 15
J gene: TRBJ2-3
D gene: -
clone size: -
CDR3 protein: CASSAGQIPTDTQYF
CDR3 DNA: TGTGCCAGCAGCGCGGGACAGATTCCCACAGATACGCAGTATTTT

V gene: TRBV5-1
CDR3 length: 16
J gene: TRBJ2-2
D gene: TRBD2
clone size: -
CDR3 protein: CASSLQTSGITGELFF
CDR3 DNA: TGCGCCAGCAGCTTGCAGACTAGCGGAATCACCGGGGAGCTGTTTTTT

V gene: TRBV11-2
CDR3 length: 13
J gene: TRBJ1-2
D gene: -
clone size: -
CDR3 protein: CASSAQGFYGYTF
CDR3 DNA: TGTGCCAGCAGCGCGCAGGGGTTCTATGGCTACACCTTC

V gene: TRBV5-1
CDR3 length: 14
J gene: TRBJ1-1
D gene: -
clone size: -
CDR3 protein: CASSLPYTNTEAFF
CDR3 DNA: TGCGCCAGCAGCTTGCCTTATACGAACACTGAAGCTTTCTTT

V gene: TRBV19
CDR3 length: 13
J gene: TRBJ1-5
D gene: -
clone size: -
CDR3 protein: CASGGRGNQPQHF
CDR3 DNA: TGTGCCAGTGGAGGGAGGGGCAATCAGCCCCAGCATTTT

V gene: TRBV29-1
CDR3 length: 14
J gene: TRBJ2-1
D gene: -
clone size: -
CDR3 protein: CSVTGMSSYNEQFF
CDR3 DNA: TGCAGCGTGACCGGGATGAGCTCCTACAATGAGCAGTTCTTC

V gene: TRBV5-4
CDR3 length: 15
J gene: TRBJ1-1
D gene: TRBD1
clone size: -
CDR3 protein: CASSIRQGWGTEAFF
CDR3 DNA: TGTGCCAGCAGCATACGACAGGGGTGGGGGACTGAAGCTTTCTTT

V gene: TRBV19
CDR3 length: 11
J gene: TRBJ2-7
D gene: TRBD1
clone size: -
CDR3 protein: CASSTGYEQYF
CDR3 DNA: TGTGCCTCTTCGACAGGGTACGAGCAGTACTTC

V gene: TRBV28
CDR3 length: 15
J gene: TRBJ1-1
D gene: TRBD1
clone size: -
CDR3 protein: CASSPTGSVNTEAFF
CDR3 DNA: TGTGCCAGCAGCCCGACAGGGTCCGTGAACACTGAAGCTTTCTTT

V gene: TRBV29-1
CDR3 length: 12
J gene: TRBJ1-2
D gene: -
clone size: -
CDR3 protein: CSGQGDNYGYTF
CDR3 DNA: TGCAGCGGGCAGGGAGATAACTATGGCTACACCTTC

V gene: TRBV4-3
CDR3 length: 15
J gene: TRBJ1-6
D gene: -
clone size: once
CDR3 protein: CASSQDGLYNSPLHF
CDR3 DNA: TGCGCCAGCAGCCAAGATGGACTATATAATTCACCCCTCCACTTT

V gene: TRBV18
CDR3 length: 13
J gene: TRBJ2-5
D gene: TRBD1
clone size: -
CDR3 protein: CASSEGQQETQYF
CDR3 DNA: TGTGCCAGCTCAGAGGGACAGCAAGAGACCCAGTACTTC

V gene: TRBV3-1/TRBV3-2
CDR3 length: 15
J gene: TRBJ1-5
D gene: -
clone size: -
CDR3 protein: CASSQAQGPGQPQHF
CDR3 DNA: TGTGCCAGCAGCCAGGCCCAGGGCCCAGGGCAGCCCCAGCATTTT

V gene: TRBV2
CDR3 length: 14
J gene: TRBJ1-2
D gene: -
clone size: -
CDR3 protein: CASSAPGARAGYTF
CDR3 DNA: TGTGCCAGCAGTGCGCCAGGGGCTAGGGCGGGCTACACCTTC

V gene: TRBV18
CDR3 length: 16
J gene: TRBJ2-3
D gene: -
clone size: -
CDR3 protein: CASSPLTTRSTDTQYF
CDR3 DNA: TGTGCCAGCTCACCGCTGACTACTAGATCCACAGATACGCAGTATTTT

V gene: TRBV7-2
CDR3 length: 15
J gene: TRBJ1-2
D gene: -
clone size: -
CDR3 protein: CASSSQERVGYGYTF
CDR3 DNA: TGTGCCAGCAGCTCCCAGGAGAGGGTTGGGTATGGCTACACCTTC

V gene: TRBV4-1
CDR3 length: 15
J gene: TRBJ1-2
D gene: -
clone size: -
CDR3 protein: CASSQGPVTNYGYTF
CDR3 DNA: TGCGCCAGCAGCCAAGGTCCGGTAACTAACTATGGCTACACCTTC

V gene: TRBV6-5
CDR3 length: 15
J gene: TRBJ1-1
D gene: TRBD1
clone size: -
CDR3 protein: CASSPVRTGNTEAFF
CDR3 DNA: TGTGCCAGCAGCCCGGTTCGGACAGGGAACACTGAAGCTTTCTTT

V gene: TRBV6-5
CDR3 length: 13
J gene: TRBJ1-3
D gene: -
clone size: few
CDR3 protein: CASSPTRGNTIYF
CDR3 DNA: TGTGCCAGCAGTCCAACTAGGGGGAACACCATATATTTT

V gene: TRBV2
CDR3 length: 14
J gene: TRBJ2-7
D gene: -
clone size: -
CDR3 protein: CASQRGTEAYEQYF
CDR3 DNA: TGTGCCTCTCAGAGAGGGACGGAAGCCTACGAGCAGTACTTC